The 3 T cell receptor beta chains reported below all come from one sample, sequenced in a study of T cell responses to AZD1222 COVID-19 vaccine. Generated by immunoSEQ multiplex PCR, the TCRdb table keeps only in-frame clones and is missing some. The sample records 120,000 or so clones, approximately 85% being singletons. Sample: peripheral blood, taken on day 0 of AZD1222 vaccination. These receptors originate from an adult in good health.

Written as DNA, the CDR3 is TGTGCCAGCAGCCTTGCTACAGGCTATTATGGCTACACCTTC. It is translated as CASSLATGYYGYTF. The chain couples TRBV5-6 to TRBJ1-2; D perhaps matches TRBD1 (5 bases). The CDR3 extends over 14 amino acids. Per the germline V gene, CDR1 is SGHDT and CDR2 is YYEEEE. Trimming took off 4 bases at V and 5 bases at J, with 15 bases between the two ends.

The chain combines TRBV6-5 with TRBJ2-1, with D tentatively TRBD1 (6 bases). Germline V lookup: CDR1 MNHEY, CDR2 SVGAGI. This CDR3 spans 14 amino acids. Trimming left V 6 bases short and J 6 bases short, with 15 bases between. The chain's CDR3 is CASRRPQGINEQFF. The CDR3 region has the DNA TGTGCCAGCAGACGCCCCCAGGGGATCAATGAGCAGTTCTTC.

This sequence joins TRBV11-3 and TRBJ2-3; perhaps D is TRBD1 or TRBD2 (6 bases each). CDR3 length: 14 residues. CDR1 SGHNT and CDR2 YENEEA come from the germline V gene. With 2 bases removed from V and 4 bases from J, the gap between germline ends came to 10 bases. The CDR3 nucleotides read TGTGCCAGCAGCTTATTTAGGGGGGCAGATACGCAGTATTTT. It is translated as CASSLFRGADTQYF.